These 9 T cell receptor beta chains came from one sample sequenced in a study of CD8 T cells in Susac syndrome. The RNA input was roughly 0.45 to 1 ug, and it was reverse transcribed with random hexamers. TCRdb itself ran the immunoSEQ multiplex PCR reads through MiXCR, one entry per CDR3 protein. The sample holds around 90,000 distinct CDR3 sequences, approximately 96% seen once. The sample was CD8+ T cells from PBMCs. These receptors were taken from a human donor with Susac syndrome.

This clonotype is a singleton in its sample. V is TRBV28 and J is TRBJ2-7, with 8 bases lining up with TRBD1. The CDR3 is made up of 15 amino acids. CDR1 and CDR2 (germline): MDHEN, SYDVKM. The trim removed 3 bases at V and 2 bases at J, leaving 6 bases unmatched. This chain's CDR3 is CASSLGTGGPYEQYF. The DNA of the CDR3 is TGTGCCAGCAGTTTGGGTACAGGGGGGCCCTACGAGCAGTACTTC.

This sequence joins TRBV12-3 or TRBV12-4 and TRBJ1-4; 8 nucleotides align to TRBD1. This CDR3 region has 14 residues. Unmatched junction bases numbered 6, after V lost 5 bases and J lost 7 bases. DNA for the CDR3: TGTGCCAGCAGTCACGGACAGGGTGGTGAAAAACTGTTTTTT. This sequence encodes CASSHGQGGEKLFF.

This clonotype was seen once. CDR3 region: CSARDTAASGVLGQYF. CDR3 coding DNA: TGCAGTGCTAGAGATACTGCCGCTAGCGGGGTTTTAGGGCAGTACTTC. The rearrangement joins TRBV20-1 to TRBJ2-7; TRBD2 agrees at 9 bases. The V gene end was trimmed by 0 bases and the J gene end by 9 bases; junction bases not matched to a gene: 15. The CDR3 runs to 16 residues. Germline-derived CDR1 and CDR2 are DFQATT and SNEGSKA (reference sequence).

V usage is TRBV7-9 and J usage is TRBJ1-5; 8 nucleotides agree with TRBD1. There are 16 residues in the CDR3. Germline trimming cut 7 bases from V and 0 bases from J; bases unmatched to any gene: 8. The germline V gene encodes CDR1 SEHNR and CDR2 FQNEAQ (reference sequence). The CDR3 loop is CASIDRGKISNQPQHF. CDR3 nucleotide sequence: TGTGCCAGCATCGACAGGGGCAAGATTAGCAATCAGCCCCAGCATTTT.

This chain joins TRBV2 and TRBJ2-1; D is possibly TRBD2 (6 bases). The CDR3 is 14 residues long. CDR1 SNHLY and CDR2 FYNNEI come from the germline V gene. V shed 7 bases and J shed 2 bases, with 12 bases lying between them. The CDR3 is CASTSEGTYNEQFF. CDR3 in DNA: TGTGCCAGCACGTCGGAGGGTACCTACAATGAGCAGTTCTTC.

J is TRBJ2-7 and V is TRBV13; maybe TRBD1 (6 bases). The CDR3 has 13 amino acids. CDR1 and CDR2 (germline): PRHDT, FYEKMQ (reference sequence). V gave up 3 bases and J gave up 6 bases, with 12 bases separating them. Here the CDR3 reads CASSFGTPSEQYF. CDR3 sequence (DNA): TGTGCCAGCAGCTTCGGGACACCTAGCGAGCAGTACTTC.

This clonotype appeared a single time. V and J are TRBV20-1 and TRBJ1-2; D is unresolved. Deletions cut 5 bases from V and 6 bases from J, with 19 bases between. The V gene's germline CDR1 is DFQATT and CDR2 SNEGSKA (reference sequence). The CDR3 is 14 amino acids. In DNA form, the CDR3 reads TGCAGTGCTTTTGCGGGCCCTAGAGGCGATGGCTACACCTTC. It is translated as CSAFAGPRGDGYTF.

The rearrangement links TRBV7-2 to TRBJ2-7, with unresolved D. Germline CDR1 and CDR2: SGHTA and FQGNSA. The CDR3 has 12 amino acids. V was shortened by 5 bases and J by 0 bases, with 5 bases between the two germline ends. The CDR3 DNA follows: TGTGCCAGCAGCGACGCCTCCTACGAGCAGTACTTC. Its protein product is CASSDASYEQYF. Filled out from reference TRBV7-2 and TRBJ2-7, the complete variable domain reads GAGVSQSPSNKVTEKGKDVELRCDPISGHTALYWYRQSLGQGLEFLIYFQGNSAPDKSGLPSDRFSAERTGGSVSTLTIQRTQQEDSAVYLCASSDASYEQYFGPGTRLTVT.

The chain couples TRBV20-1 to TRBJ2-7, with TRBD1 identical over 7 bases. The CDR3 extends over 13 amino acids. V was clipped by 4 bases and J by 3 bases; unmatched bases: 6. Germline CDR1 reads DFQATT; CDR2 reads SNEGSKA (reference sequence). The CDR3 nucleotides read TGCAGTGCTACCCCGACAGGGTTCTACGAGCAGTACTTC. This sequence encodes CSATPTGFYEQYF.